One sample yielded the 10 T cell receptor beta chains listed below, sequenced in a study of blood T cell repertoires in COVID-19. TCRdb's table, derived via immunoSEQ multiplex PCR, lists solely in-frame clones and lacks some. The sample carries approximately 350,000 clones, roughly 90% recorded once. The specimen was peripheral blood. Source of these receptors: a man in his forties or fifties with acute or convalescent COVID-19.

The chain combines TRBV2 with TRBJ2-1, with 10 bases identical to TRBD2. The CDR3 runs to 16 residues. Germline V lookup: CDR1 SNHLY, CDR2 FYNNEI. After removal of 7 bases from V and 4 bases from J, the junction contained 10 bases not matched to a gene. CDR3 sequence (DNA): TGTGCCAGCACTGCGTCAAGGACTAGCGGTTACAATGAGCAGTTCTTC. Translated, it gives CASTASRTSGYNEQFF.

This chain links TRBV29-1 with TRBJ1-4; D remains unclear. The CDR3 loop spans 13 amino acids. Germline CDR1 SQVTM, CDR2 ANQGSEA. V lost 4 bases, J lost 3 bases, and 9 bases lay in between. CDR3 nucleotides: TGCAGCGTTGTCGAGAGTCCTAATGAAAAACTGTTTTTT. This sequence encodes CSVVESPNEKLFF. Using reference TRBV29-1 and TRBJ1-4 for the parts outside the CDR3, the full variable domain is SAVISQKPSRDICQRGTSLTIQCQVDSQVTMMFWYRQQPGQSLTLIATANQGSEATYESGFVIDKFPISRPNLTFSTLTVSNMSPEDSSIYLCSVVESPNEKLFFGSGTQLSVL.

This clone was observed a single time. The V call is TRBV27, the J call TRBJ2-6; the match to TRBD1 covers 10 bases. The V gene's germline CDR1 is MNHEY and CDR2 SMNVEV (reference sequence). CDR3 length: 18 residues. With 6 bases clipped from V and 0 bases from J, the junction kept 8 bases outside the gene matches. CDR3 sequence (DNA): TGTGCCAGCAGGCGCCCCGGGACAGGGGTCTCTGGGGCCAACGTCCTGACTTTC. Its protein product is CASRRPGTGVSGANVLTF. The full variable domain, its missing parts supplied by reference TRBV27 and TRBJ2-6, is EAQVTQNPRYLITVTGKKLTVTCSQNMNHEYMSWYRQDPGLGLRQIYYSMNVEVTDKGDVPEGYKVSRKEKRNFPLILESPSPNQTSLYFCASRRPGTGVSGANVLTFGAGSRLTVL.

This sequence joins TRBV19 and TRBJ1-2; D uncertain. Trimming cost V 5 bases and J 6 bases, with 10 bases left between them. CDR1 and CDR2 (germline): LNHDA, SQIVND (reference sequence). The CDR3 has 12 residues. The chain's CDR3 is CASSPGFNGYTF. CDR3 coding DNA: TGTGCCAGTAGTCCGGGGTTTAATGGCTACACCTTC.

The chain couples TRBV7-3 to TRBJ2-3, with 7 bases that match TRBD1. From germline, CDR1 is SGHTA and CDR2 FQGTGA. Germline trimming cut 5 bases from V and 2 bases from J; bases unmatched to any gene: 4. The CDR3 is 14 amino acids. CDR3 in DNA: TGTGCCAGCAGCAAGGACAGGCTCACAGATACGCAGTATTTT. It codes for CASSKDRLTDTQYF. The full variable domain, with the rest looked up from reference TRBV7-3 and TRBJ2-3, is GAGVSQTPSNKVTEKGKYVELRCDPISGHTALYWYRQSLGQGPEFLIYFQGTGAADDSGLPNDRFFAVRPEGSVSTLKIQRTERGDSAVYLCASSKDRLTDTQYFGPGTRLTVL.

The V call is TRBV27, the J call TRBJ1-2, with D perhaps TRBD1 (5 bases). Looked up from germline, CDR1 is MNHEY and CDR2 is SMNVEV (reference sequence). The CDR3 is 14 amino acids. Deletions cut 3 bases from V and 7 bases from J, with 15 bases between. CDR3 nucleotide sequence: TGTGCCAGCAGTTTTGGGCCCGGGGGGACTGGCTACACCTTC. Residues: CASSFGPGGTGYTF.

The gene calls are TRBV11-2 and TRBJ1-6; 8 nucleotides line up with TRBD1. CDR1 and CDR2 from the germline V gene are SGHAT and FQNNGV. Trimming at V came to 3 bases and at J to 10 bases, leaving 11 bases not matched to a gene. The CDR3 consists of 16 residues. CDR3 residues: CASSFLGQGGISPLHF. In DNA form, the CDR3 reads TGTGCCAGCAGCTTTCTTGGACAGGGAGGTATATCACCCCTCCACTTT. Drawing the rest from reference TRBV11-2 and TRBJ1-6, the complete variable domain is EAGVAQSPRYKIIEKRQSVAFWCNPISGHATLYWYQQILGQGPKLLIQFQNNGVVDDSQLPKDRFSAERLKGVDSTLKIQPAKLEDSAVYLCASSFLGQGGISPLHFGNGTRLTVT.

V usage is TRBV6-5 and J usage is TRBJ1-4; D remains unclear. V was cut by 6 bases and J by 0 bases, with 8 bases left in between. The CDR3 is 14 residues long. Germline V gene sequence: CDR1 MNHEY, CDR2 SVGAGI. The CDR3 protein is CASSYTATNEKLFF. The CDR3 nucleotides read TGTGCCAGCAGCTACACGGCAACTAATGAAAAACTGTTTTTT.

The chain carries TRBV7-9 and TRBJ2-1; 7 nucleotides align to TRBD1. The CDR3 runs to 13 residues. Germline loops: CDR1 SEHNR, CDR2 FQNEAQ (reference sequence). V lost 5 bases, J lost 6 bases, and 4 bases stayed unmatched. The CDR3 spells CASSPGTVNEQFF. As DNA, the CDR3 is TGTGCCAGCAGCCCGGGGACAGTCAATGAGCAGTTCTTC.

The chain links TRBV5-6 to TRBJ1-6; D uncertain. The germline V gene has CDR1 SGHDT and CDR2 YYEEEE. V was cut by 2 bases and J by 0 bases, with 15 bases left in between. The CDR3 runs 18 residues. The DNA for the CDR3 is TGTGCCAGCAGCTTAGGAACTTTACAGAGCTCCTATAATTCACCCCTCCACTTT. Amino acid sequence: CASSLGTLQSSYNSPLHF.